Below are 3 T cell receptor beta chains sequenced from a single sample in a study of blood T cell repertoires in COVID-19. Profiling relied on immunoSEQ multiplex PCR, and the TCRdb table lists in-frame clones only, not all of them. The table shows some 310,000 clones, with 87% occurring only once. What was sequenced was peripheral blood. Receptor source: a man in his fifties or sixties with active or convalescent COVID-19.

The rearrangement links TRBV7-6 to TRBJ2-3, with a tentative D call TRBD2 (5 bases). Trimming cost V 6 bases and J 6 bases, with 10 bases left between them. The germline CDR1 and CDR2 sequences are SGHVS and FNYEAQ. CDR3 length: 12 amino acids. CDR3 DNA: TGTGCCAGCAGTGCGGGCGGGGATACGCAGTATTTT. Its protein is CASSAGGDTQYF.

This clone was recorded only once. The CDR3 DNA reads as TGTGCCAGCAGTGATATCTCAGATACGCAGTATTTT. This encodes CASSDISDTQYF. The chain employs TRBV2 and TRBJ2-3; D is unclear. Trimming stripped 3 bases from V and 4 bases from J, with 5 bases between. CDR3 size: 12 residues. Germline CDR1 reads SNHLY; CDR2 reads FYNNEI.

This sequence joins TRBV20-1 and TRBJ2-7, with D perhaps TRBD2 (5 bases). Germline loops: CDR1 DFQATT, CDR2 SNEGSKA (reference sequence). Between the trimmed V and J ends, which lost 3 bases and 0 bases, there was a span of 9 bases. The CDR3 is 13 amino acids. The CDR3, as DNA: TGCAGTGCTAGTGCCGGGATCTCCTACGAGCAGTACTTC. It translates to CSASAGISYEQYF.